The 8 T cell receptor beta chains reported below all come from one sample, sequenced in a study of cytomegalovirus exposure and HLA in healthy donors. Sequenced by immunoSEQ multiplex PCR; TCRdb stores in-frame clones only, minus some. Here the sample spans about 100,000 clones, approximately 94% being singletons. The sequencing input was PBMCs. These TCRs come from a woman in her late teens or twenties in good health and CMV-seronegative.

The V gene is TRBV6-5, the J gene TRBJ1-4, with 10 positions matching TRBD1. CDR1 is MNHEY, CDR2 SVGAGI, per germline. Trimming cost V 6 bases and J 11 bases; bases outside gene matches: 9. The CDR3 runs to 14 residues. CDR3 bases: TGTGCCAGCAGACGAGGGACAGGGGAGGGGAAACTGTTTTTT. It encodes CASRRGTGEGKLFF.

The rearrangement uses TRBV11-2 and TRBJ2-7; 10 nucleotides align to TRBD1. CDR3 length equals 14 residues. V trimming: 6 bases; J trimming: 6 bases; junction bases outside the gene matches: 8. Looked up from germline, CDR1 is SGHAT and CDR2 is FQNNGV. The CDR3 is CASRPGTGVGEQYF. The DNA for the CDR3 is TGTGCCAGCAGGCCCGGGACAGGGGTTGGCGAGCAGTACTTC.

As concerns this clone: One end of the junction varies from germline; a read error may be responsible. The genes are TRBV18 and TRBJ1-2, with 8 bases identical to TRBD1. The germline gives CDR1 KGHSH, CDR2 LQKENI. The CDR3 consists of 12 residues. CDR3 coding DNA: TGTGCCAGCTCACCAGTGACAGGGGTCCCCCGCTTC. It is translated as CASSPVTGVPRF.

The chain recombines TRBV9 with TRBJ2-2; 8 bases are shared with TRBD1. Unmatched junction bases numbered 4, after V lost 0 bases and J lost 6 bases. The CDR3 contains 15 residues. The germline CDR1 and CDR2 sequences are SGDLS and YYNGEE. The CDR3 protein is CASSVGTGYSGELFF. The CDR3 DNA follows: TGTGCCAGCAGCGTAGGGACAGGGTATTCCGGGGAGCTGTTTTTT.

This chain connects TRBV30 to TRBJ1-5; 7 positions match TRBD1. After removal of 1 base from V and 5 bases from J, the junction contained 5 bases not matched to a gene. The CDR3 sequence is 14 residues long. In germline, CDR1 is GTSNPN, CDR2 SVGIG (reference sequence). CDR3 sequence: CAWSETGVHQPQHF. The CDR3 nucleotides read TGTGCCTGGAGTGAAACAGGGGTACATCAGCCCCAGCATTTT.

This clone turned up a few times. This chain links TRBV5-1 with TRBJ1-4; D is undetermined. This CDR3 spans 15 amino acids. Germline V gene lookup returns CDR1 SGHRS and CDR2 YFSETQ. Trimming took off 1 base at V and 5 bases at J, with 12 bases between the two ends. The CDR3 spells CASSLLSSGNEKLFF. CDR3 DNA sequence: TGCGCCAGCAGCTTGTTGTCGTCAGGCAATGAAAAACTGTTTTTT. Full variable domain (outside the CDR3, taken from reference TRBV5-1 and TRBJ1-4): KAGVTQTPRYLIKTRGQQVTLSCSPISGHRSVSWYQQTPGQGLQFLFEYFSETQRNKGNFPGRFSGRQFSNSRSEMNVSTLELGDSALYLCASSLLSSGNEKLFFGSGTQLSVL.

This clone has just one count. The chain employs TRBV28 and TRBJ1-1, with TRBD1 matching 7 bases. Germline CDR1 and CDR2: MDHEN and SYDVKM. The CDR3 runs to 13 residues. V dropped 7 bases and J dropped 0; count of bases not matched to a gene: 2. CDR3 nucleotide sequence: TGTGCCAGCAAGGACAGGCTGAACACTGAAGCTTTCTTT. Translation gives CASKDRLNTEAFF.

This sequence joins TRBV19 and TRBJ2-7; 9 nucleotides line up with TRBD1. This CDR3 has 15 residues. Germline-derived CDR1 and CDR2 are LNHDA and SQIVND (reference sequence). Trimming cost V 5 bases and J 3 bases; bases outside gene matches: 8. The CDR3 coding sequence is TGTGCCAGTAGTGTTCCGGGACAGGGTCACTACGAGCAGTACTTC. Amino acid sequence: CASSVPGQGHYEQYF. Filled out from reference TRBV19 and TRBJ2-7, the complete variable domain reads DGGITQSPKYLFRKEGQNVTLSCEQNLNHDAMYWYRQDPGQGLRLIYYSQIVNDFQKGDIAEGYSVSREKKESFPLTVTSAQKNPTAFYLCASSVPGQGHYEQYFGPGTRLTVT.